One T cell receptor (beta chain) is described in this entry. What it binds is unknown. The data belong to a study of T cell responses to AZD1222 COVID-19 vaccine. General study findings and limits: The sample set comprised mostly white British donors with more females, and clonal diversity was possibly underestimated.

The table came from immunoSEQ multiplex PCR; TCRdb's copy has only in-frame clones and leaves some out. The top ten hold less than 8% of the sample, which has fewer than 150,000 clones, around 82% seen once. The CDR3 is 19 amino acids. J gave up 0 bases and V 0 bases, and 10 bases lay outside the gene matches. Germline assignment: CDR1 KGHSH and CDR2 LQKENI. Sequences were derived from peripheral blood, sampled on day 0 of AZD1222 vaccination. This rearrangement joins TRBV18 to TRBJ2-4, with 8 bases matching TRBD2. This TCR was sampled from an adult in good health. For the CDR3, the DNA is TGTGCCAGCTCACCACCTAGGGCCCCCGGGGGGGGAGCCAAAAACATTCAGTACTTC. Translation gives CASSPPRAPGGGAKNIQYF.